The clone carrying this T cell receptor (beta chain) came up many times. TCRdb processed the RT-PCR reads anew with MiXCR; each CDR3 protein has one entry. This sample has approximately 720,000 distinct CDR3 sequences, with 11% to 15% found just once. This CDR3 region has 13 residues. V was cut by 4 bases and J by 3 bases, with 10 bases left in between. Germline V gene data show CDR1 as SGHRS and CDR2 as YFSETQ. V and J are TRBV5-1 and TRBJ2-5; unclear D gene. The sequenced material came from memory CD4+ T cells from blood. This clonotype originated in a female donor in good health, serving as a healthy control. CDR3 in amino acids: CASSARREETQYF. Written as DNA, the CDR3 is TGCGCCAGCAGCGCGCGGAGAGAAGAGACCCAGTACTTC.